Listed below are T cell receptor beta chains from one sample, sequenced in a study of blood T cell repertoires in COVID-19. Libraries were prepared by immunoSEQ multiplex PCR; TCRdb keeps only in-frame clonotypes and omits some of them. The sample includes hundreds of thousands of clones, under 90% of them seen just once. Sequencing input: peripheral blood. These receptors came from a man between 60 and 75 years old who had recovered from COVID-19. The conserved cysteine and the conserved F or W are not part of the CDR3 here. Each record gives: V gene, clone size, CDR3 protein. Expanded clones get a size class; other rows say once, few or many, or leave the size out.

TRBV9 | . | ASSVGAGQETQY
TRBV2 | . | ASSGTGDQPQH
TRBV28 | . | ASISPSGSGGGELF
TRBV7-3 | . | ASSSGTAEAF
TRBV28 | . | ASSSQFITNYGYT
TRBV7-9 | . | ASSLTSGPSETQY
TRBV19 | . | ASSKGASPNTGELF
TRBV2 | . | ASSPSTDTQY
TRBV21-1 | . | ASNGTSGSLTSTDTQY
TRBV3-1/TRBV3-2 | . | ASSLWGVGPQH
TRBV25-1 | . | ASSGRRTGIWNTEAF
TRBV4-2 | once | ASSLHRDRAAEAF
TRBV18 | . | ASVTSGGPTDTQY
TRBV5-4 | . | ASSLVEGTYGYT
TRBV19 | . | ASSTTGAQETQY
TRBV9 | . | ASSASSGGSSYNEQF
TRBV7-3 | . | ASSLFSQTSGMGGELF
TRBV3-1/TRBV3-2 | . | ASSQGAVYSPLH
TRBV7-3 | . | ASSSTGADTGELF
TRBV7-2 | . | ASSVQDRGHGYT
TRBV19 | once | ASSIGGMGTEAF
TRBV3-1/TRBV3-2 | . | ASTKGPRRRSSYNEQF
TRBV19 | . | ASSIDGTGGSYEQY
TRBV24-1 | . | ATSDPASGYT
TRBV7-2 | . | ASSINRTPGQGEAF
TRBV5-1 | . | ASSLIYPGASYEQY
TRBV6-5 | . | ASITGTSGSYEQF
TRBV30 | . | AWAGSGKAYEQY
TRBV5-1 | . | AGRQGFTGELF
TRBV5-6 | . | ASSLGTGGGEKLF
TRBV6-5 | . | ASSLNREETQY
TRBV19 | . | ASSIRVVSGNTIY
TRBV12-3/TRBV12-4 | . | ASSLRLAGEQF
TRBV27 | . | ASSSRQNTEAF
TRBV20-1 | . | SVAQGPEQY
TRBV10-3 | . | AIRSGVNTEAF
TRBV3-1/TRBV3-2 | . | ASSSSRGRGTDTQY
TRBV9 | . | ASSATGAGGYT
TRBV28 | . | ASGGPSPNEQF
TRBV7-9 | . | ASSLGTGETQY
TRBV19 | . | ASWTWVYGYT
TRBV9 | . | ASSPTQLAGGFYEQY
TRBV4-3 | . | ASSSLLSGANVLT
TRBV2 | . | ASSEVAGGWADTQY